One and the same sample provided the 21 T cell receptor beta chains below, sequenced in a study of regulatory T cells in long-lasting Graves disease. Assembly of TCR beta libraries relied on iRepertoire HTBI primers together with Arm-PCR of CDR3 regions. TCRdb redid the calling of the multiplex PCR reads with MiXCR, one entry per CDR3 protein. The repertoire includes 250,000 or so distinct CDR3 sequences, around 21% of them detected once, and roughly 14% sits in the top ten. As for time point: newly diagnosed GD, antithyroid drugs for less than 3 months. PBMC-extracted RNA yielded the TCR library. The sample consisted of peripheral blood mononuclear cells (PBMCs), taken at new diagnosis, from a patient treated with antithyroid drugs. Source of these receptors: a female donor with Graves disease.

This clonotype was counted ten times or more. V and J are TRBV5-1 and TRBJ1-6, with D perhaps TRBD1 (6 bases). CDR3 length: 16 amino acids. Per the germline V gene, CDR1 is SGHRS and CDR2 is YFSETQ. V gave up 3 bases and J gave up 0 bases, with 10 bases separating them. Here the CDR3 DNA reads TGCGCCAGCAGCTCGGGGGCGGACTCCTATAATTCACCCCTCCACTTT. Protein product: CASSSGADSYNSPLHF. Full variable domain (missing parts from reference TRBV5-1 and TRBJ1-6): KAGVTQTPRYLIKTRGQQVTLSCSPISGHRSVSWYQQTPGQGLQFLFEYFSETQRNKGNFPGRFSGRQFSNSRSEMNVSTLELGDSALYLCASSSGADSYNSPLHFGNGTRLTVT.

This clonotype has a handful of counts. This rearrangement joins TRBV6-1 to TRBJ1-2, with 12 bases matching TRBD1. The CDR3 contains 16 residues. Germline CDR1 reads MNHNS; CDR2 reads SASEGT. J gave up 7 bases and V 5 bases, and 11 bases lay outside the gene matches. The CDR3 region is CASSPDRDRGRFGYTF. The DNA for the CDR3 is TGTGCCAGCAGTCCGGACCGGGACAGGGGGCGGTTTGGCTACACCTTC.

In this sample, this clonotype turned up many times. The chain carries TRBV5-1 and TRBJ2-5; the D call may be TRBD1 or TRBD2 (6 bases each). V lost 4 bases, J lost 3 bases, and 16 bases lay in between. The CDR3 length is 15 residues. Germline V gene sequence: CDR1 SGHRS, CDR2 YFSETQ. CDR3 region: CASSRNTGAEETQYF. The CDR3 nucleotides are TGCGCCAGCAGCCGGAACACGGGGGCAGAAGAGACCCAGTACTTC.

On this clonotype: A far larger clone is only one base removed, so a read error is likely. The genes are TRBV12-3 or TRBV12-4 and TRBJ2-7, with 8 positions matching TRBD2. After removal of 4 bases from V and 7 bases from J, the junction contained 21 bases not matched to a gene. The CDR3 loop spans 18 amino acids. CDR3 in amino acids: CASSSRGGSLSSYNEQYF. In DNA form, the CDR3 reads TGTGCCAGCAGTTCCCGGGGGGGGAGTCTTAGCTCCTACAATGAGCAGTACTTC.

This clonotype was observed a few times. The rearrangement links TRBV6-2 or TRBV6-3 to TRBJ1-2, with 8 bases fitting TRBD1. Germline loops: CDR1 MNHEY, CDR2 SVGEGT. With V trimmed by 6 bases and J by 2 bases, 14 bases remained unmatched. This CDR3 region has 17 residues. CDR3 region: CASRNTGRQGPNYGYTF. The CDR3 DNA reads TGTGCCAGCAGGAACACGGGACGACAGGGGCCGAACTATGGCTACACCTTC.

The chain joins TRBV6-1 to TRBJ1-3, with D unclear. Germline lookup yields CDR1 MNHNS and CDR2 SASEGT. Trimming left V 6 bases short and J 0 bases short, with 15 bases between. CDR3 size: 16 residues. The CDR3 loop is CASRERAGRSGNTIYF. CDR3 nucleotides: TGTGCCAGCAGGGAAAGGGCAGGTCGCTCTGGAAACACCATATATTTT.

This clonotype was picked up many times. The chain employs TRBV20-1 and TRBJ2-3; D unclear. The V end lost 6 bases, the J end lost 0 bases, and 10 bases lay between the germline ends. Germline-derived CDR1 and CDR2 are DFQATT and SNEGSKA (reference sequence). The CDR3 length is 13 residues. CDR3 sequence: CSAKSESTDTQYF. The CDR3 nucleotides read TGCAGTGCCAAAAGCGAGAGCACAGATACGCAGTATTTT.

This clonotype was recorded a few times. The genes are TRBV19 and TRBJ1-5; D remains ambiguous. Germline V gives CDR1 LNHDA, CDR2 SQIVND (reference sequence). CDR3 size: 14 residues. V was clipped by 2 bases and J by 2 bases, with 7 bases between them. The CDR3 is CASSIYGRNQPQHF. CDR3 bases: TGTGCCAGTAGTATATACGGACGCAATCAGCCCCAGCATTTT.

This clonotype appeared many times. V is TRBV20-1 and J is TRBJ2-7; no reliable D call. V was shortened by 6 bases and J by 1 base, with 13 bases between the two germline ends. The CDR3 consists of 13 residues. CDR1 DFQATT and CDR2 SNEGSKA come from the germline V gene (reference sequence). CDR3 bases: TGCAGTGCCAACGCGGTGCCATCCTACGAGCAGTACTTC. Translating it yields CSANAVPSYEQYF.

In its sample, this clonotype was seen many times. CDR3 in DNA: TGTGCCAGCAGTTTGACAGGGCTGACTGGCTACACCTTC. Protein sequence: CASSLTGLTGYTF. This chain links TRBV27 with TRBJ1-2, with 7 bases identical to TRBD1. After removal of 3 bases from V and 7 bases from J, the junction contained 5 bases not matched to a gene. CDR3 length equals 13 residues. Germline V gene sequence: CDR1 MNHEY, CDR2 SMNVEV (reference sequence).

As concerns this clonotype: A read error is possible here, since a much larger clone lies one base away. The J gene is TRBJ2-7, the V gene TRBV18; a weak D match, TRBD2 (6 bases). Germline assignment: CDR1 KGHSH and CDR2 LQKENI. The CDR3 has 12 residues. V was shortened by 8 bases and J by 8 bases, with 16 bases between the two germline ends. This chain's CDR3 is CASTPTGDQQYF. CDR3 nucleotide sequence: TGTGCCAGCACCCCAACGGGGGATCAGCAGTACTTC.

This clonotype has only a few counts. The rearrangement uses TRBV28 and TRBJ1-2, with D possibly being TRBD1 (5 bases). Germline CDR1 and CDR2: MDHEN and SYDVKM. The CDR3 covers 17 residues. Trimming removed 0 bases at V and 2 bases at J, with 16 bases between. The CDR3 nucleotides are TGTGCCAGCAGTTTATGGGGGTTCGGAGGGGCGAACTATGGCTACACCTTC. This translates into CASSLWGFGGANYGYTF.

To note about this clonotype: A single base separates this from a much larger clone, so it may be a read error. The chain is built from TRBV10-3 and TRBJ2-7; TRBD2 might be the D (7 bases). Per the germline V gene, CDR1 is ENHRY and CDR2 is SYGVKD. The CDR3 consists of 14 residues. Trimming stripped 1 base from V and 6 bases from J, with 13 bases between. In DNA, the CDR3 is TGTGCCATCAGTGAGTTACAGGGCGGGAGCGAGCAGTACTTC. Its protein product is CAISELQGGSEQYF.

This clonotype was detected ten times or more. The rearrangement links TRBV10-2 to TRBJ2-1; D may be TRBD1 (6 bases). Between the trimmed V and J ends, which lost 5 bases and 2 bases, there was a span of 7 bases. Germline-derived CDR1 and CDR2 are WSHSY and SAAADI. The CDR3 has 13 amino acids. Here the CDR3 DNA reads TGCGCCAGCAGTAGGGACACCTACAATGAGCAGTTCTTC. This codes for CASSRDTYNEQFF.

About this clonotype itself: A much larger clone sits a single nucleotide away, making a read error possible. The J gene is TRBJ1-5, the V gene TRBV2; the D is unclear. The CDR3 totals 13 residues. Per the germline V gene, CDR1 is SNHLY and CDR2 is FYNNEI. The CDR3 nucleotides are TGTGCCCGCAGTGAAAGGGCCCTTCAGCCCCAGCATTTT. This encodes CARSERALQPQHF.

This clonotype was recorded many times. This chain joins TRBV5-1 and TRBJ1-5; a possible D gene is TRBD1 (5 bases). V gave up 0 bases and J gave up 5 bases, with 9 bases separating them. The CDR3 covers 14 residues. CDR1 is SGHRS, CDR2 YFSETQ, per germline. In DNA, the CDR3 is TGCGCCAGCAGCTTGGGGGACGCTGATCAGCCCCAGCATTTT. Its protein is CASSLGDADQPQHF.

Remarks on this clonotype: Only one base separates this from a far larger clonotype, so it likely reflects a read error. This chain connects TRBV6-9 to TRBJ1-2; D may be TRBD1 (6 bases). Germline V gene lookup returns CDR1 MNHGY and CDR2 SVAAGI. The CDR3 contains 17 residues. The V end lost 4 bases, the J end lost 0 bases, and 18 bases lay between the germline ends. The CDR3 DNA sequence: TGTGCCAGCAGTTCCGGGTCCCTGACAGGACCTAACTATGGCTACACCTTC. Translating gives CASSSGSLTGPNYGYTF.

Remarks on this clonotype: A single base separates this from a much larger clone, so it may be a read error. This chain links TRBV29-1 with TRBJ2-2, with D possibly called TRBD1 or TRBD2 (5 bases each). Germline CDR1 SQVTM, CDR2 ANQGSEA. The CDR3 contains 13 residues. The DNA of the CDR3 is TGCAGCGTTGAAGAGTCGGGGACCGGGGAGCTGGTTTTT. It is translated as CSVEESGTGELVF.

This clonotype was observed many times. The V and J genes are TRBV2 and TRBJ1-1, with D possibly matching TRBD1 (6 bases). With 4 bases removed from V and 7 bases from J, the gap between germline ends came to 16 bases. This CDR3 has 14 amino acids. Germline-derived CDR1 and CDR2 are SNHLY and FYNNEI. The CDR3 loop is CASSVRSGAYEAFF. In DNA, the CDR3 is TGTGCCAGCAGTGTGAGGTCAGGGGCCTATGAAGCTTTCTTT.

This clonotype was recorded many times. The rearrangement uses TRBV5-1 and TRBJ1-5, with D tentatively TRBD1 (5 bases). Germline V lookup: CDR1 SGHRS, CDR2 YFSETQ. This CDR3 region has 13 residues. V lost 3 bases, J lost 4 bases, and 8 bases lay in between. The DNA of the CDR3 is TGCGCCAGCAGCTGGGACGTGAATCAGCCCCAGCATTTT. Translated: CASSWDVNQPQHF.

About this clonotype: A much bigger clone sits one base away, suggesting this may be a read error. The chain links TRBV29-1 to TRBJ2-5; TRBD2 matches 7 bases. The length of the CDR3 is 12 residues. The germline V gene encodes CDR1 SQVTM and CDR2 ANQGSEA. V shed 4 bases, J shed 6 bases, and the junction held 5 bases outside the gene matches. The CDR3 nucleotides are TGCAGCGTTGCGGAGGGAGGGCAGACCCAGTACTTC. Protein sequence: CSVAEGGQTQYF.